The T cell receptor (beta chain) described here comes from a study of radiation and T cells in renal cell carcinoma. V was clipped by 10 bases and J by 5 bases; unmatched bases: 6. Germline-derived CDR1 and CDR2 are MNHEY and SMNVEV (reference sequence). The CDR3 sequence is 13 residues long. Regarding treatment: treatment-naive control, cytoreductive nephrectomy. The tumor was a clear cell renal cell carcinoma. This clone was picked up one time. Assay used: immunoSEQ multiplex PCR; TCRdb lists only in-frame clones, some missing. The data contain roughly 5,600 clones, 68% of them seen just once; the ten biggest clones take up 25% to 30%.

Sequences were derived from tumor tissue, sampled from a patient whose treatment was nephrectomy without radiotherapy. The origin of this receptor is a human donor with renal cell carcinoma. This chain connects TRBV27 to TRBJ2-1; 9 nucleotides match TRBD2. The CDR3: CATGTSFDNEQFF. The CDR3 nucleotides are TGTGCCACCGGGACTAGCTTCGACAATGAGCAGTTCTTC.